The present T cell receptor (beta chain) was sequenced within a study of T cells in Graves' hyperthyroidism and ophthalmopathy. Regions amplified from RNA transcripts were the TCR beta CDR3 regions. In the first-round RT-PCR of the TCR CDR3, the HTBI primer set was used. From the multiplex PCR reads, TCRdb called clonotypes with MiXCR, one entry per CDR3 protein. The sample shows roughly 500,000 distinct CDR3 sequences, 40% to 50% of them seen only once. V gave up 5 bases and J gave up 3 bases, with 14 bases separating them. The CDR3 is 15 residues long. CDR1 is MGHRA and CDR2 is YSYEKL in the germline V gene. Regarding the study as a whole: Most expanded thyroid clonotypes above 0.001 also appeared in blood.

This clonotype was found many times. Its antigen is not identified. This TCR derives from an adult woman with Graves' disease, either hyperthyroidism or ophthalmopathy (not recorded which). The chain couples TRBV4-1 to TRBJ1-3, with a possible D match to TRBD1 (6 bases). The sequenced sample was peripheral blood or thyroid tissue (not recorded which). CDR3 protein: CASSEQGKGGNTIYF. The CDR3 DNA reads TGCGCCAGCAGCGAACAGGGAAAGGGTGGAAACACCATATATTTT.